The subject of this entry is one TCR beta chain. Its target is not known. Germline CDR1 is KGHSH and CDR2 is LQKENI. The V and J ends lost 3 bases and 4 bases, in that order; junction bases with no gene match: 5. The CDR3 length is 15 residues. The record originates from a study of STAT3 mutations in large granular lymphocyte leukemia. Sequencing used immunoSEQ multiplex PCR; TCRdb keeps in-frame clones, though not all of them. Of approximately 13,000 clones listed, about 84% are singletons. The study, taken as a whole, reports: Every T-LGLL patient had at least one immunodominant TCRbeta clonotype. Samples missed the first appearance of the clone.

The chain couples TRBV18 to TRBJ1-4; 7 bases map to TRBD1. The specimen was peripheral blood mononuclear cells. The clonotype originates from a man in his 60s with T-cell large granular lymphocyte leukemia. Some clones in this sample may be carry-over from other donors' samples. CDR3 sequence (DNA): TGTGCCAGCTCACCTCGGAGACAGGGTAATGAAAAACTGTTTTTT. Translated, it gives CASSPRRQGNEKLFF.